This entry lists 30 T cell receptor beta chains sequenced from one sample in a study of blood T cell repertoires in COVID-19. Clones were read by immunoSEQ multiplex PCR, and TCRdb kept only the in-frame ones, dropping some. The data contain roughly 290,000 clones, more than 80% of them singletons. Sample: peripheral blood. The receptors stem from a woman aged 25 to 39 with COVID-19, enrolled during active disease.

The chain is built from TRBV15 and TRBJ1-2, with TRBD1 identical over 7 bases. CDR1 and CDR2 from the germline V gene are LNHNV and YYDKDF (reference sequence). This CDR3 region has 16 residues. V lost 5 bases and J lost 6; bases outside the gene matches: 15. For the CDR3, the DNA is TGTGCCACCAGCGCGCGGGGTTGGCAGGGGGGAGATGGCTACACCTTC. Translation: CATSARGWQGGDGYTF.

The count of this clone is one. In DNA form, the CDR3 reads TGTGCCACCAGTAATCCAGGGAAGAACGAGCAGTACTTC. It codes for CATSNPGKNEQYF. The chain carries TRBV24-1 and TRBJ2-7, with D possibly being TRBD1 (5 bases). Germline CDR1 reads KGHDR; CDR2 reads SFDVKD. The CDR3 has 13 residues. V was shortened by 6 bases and J by 5 bases, with 13 bases between the two germline ends.

The chain joins TRBV18 to TRBJ1-1, with 8 bases matching TRBD1. This CDR3 is 15 amino acids long. CDR1 KGHSH and CDR2 LQKENI come from the germline V gene. V was clipped by 8 bases and J by 4 bases; unmatched bases: 12. CDR3 region: CASTGVRGPSTEAFF. CDR3 nucleotides: TGTGCCAGCACAGGGGTCAGGGGGCCGAGCACTGAAGCTTTCTTT.

This clone was counted between two and nine times. The J gene is TRBJ1-2, the V gene TRBV30, with a tentative D call TRBD1 (5 bases). Germline CDR1 GTSNPN, CDR2 SVGIG (reference sequence). The CDR3 spans 13 residues. V was shortened by 7 bases and J by 4 bases, with 16 bases between the two germline ends. The CDR3 spells CALRRVRSYGYTF. Written as DNA, the CDR3 is TGTGCCTTACGCAGGGTAAGGTCCTATGGCTACACCTTC.

The CDR3 reads CASSSQGSEQYF. The CDR3 coding sequence is TGTGCCAGCAGCTCGCAGGGATCCGAGCAGTACTTC. The chain carries TRBV7-2 and TRBJ2-7; a possible D gene is TRBD1 (5 bases). The CDR3 loop spans 12 amino acids. V was shortened by 4 bases and J by 6 bases, with 10 bases between the two germline ends. CDR1 and CDR2 (germline): SGHTA, FQGNSA.

This chain connects TRBV6-4 to TRBJ1-5, with 8 bases identical to TRBD1. J gave up 6 bases and V 4 bases, and 8 bases lay outside the gene matches. This CDR3 contains 15 residues. The germline gives CDR1 MRHNA, CDR2 SNTAGT. Here the CDR3 reads CASSAPGQGTQPQHF. CDR3 DNA: TGTGCCAGCAGTGCCCCCGGACAGGGCACTCAGCCCCAGCATTTT.

The CDR3: CASSFKFGGTSGLSTDTQYF. Here the CDR3 DNA reads TGTGCCAGCAGTTTTAAGTTTGGGGGGACTAGCGGATTAAGCACAGATACGCAGTATTTT. V usage is TRBV28 and J usage is TRBJ2-3, with TRBD2 matching 11 bases. CDR1 is MDHEN and CDR2 is SYDVKM in the germline V gene. With V trimmed by 3 bases and J by 0 bases, 14 bases remained unmatched. The CDR3 loop spans 20 amino acids.

The J gene is TRBJ1-2, the V gene TRBV27; D might be TRBD1 (6 bases). V lost 4 bases, J lost 4 bases, and 19 bases lay in between. The V gene's germline CDR1 is MNHEY and CDR2 SMNVEV (reference sequence). This CDR3 has 16 residues. The CDR3 loop reads CASSSWVQGSPYGYTF. CDR3 DNA sequence: TGTGCCAGCAGTTCTTGGGTACAGGGTTCTCCCTATGGCTACACCTTC.

The chain recombines TRBV7-8 with TRBJ2-5, with a tentative D call TRBD2 (6 bases). Trimming pared 5 bases from V and 4 bases from J, leaving 11 bases between. Per germline, CDR1 SGHVS and CDR2 FQNEAQ. CDR3 length equals 13 residues. The CDR3 nucleotides read TGTGCCAGCAGCCTTATCGGGAGAGAGACCCAGTACTTC. Protein product: CASSLIGRETQYF.

J is TRBJ2-7 and V is TRBV30, with D perhaps TRBD2 (5 bases). The CDR3 contains 14 residues. The V end lost 0 bases, the J end lost 5 bases, and 14 bases lay between the germline ends. CDR1 is GTSNPN, CDR2 SVGIG, per germline (reference sequence). The CDR3 protein is CAWSVSWGEDEQYF. CDR3 in DNA: TGTGCCTGGAGTGTGTCCTGGGGAGAGGACGAGCAGTACTTC.

The chain carries TRBV9 and TRBJ2-2; a weak D match, TRBD1 (7 bases). Deletions cut 3 bases from V and 2 bases from J, with 17 bases between. The germline V gene encodes CDR1 SGDLS and CDR2 YYNGEE. The CDR3 has 17 residues. For the CDR3, the DNA is TGTGCCAGCAGCGCCCCAGGGGGGACCCTCAACACCGGGGAGCTGTTTTTT. It encodes CASSAPGGTLNTGELFF.

The rearrangement links TRBV6-2 or TRBV6-3 to TRBJ2-2, with TRBD2 as a possible D gene (6 bases). There are 15 residues in the CDR3. The germline CDR1 and CDR2 sequences are MNHEY and SVGEGT. V dropped 0 bases and J dropped 5 bases, with 10 bases sitting between them. CDR3 residues: CASSYSPGVTGELFF. The DNA for the CDR3 is TGTGCCAGCAGTTACTCGCCGGGGGTAACCGGGGAGCTGTTTTTT.

The chain recombines TRBV30 with TRBJ2-7; possibly TRBD1 for D (6 bases). There are 15 residues in the CDR3. Germline-derived CDR1 and CDR2 are GTSNPN and SVGIG (reference sequence). V shed 4 bases and J shed 2 bases, with 18 bases lying between them. The CDR3 region is CAWTPGAGGTYEQYF. For the CDR3, the DNA is TGTGCCTGGACCCCAGGGGCCGGCGGTACCTACGAGCAGTACTTC.

This sequence joins TRBV4-1 and TRBJ2-5, with 7 positions matching TRBD2. CDR1 and CDR2 from the germline V gene are MGHRA and YSYEKL. The CDR3 runs 16 residues. V trimming: 3 bases; J trimming: 1 base; junction bases outside the gene matches: 8. CDR3 sequence reads: CASSQDWGEGQETQYF. The CDR3 DNA is TGCGCCAGCAGCCAGGACTGGGGGGAGGGCCAAGAGACCCAGTACTTC.

The rearrangement joins TRBV27 to TRBJ2-2; 12 bases fit TRBD2. CDR1 is MNHEY, CDR2 SMNVEV, per germline (reference sequence). Trimming removed 6 bases from V and 3 bases from J; junction bases left unmatched: 5. The CDR3 is 16 amino acids. The CDR3 reads CASRLAGGPDTGELFF. The CDR3 DNA is TGTGCCAGCAGGCTAGCGGGAGGGCCGGACACCGGGGAGCTGTTTTTT.

V usage is TRBV7-9 and J usage is TRBJ2-1; TRBD2 might be the D (6 bases). This CDR3 region has 12 residues. Trimming left V 5 bases short and J 10 bases short, with 12 bases between. From germline, CDR1 is SEHNR and CDR2 FQNEAQ (reference sequence). In DNA, the CDR3 is TGTGCCAGCAGCCTTCTAGCGTCGGAGCAGTTCTTC. Encoded protein: CASSLLASEQFF.

This chain links TRBV23-1 with TRBJ2-7, with TRBD1 identical over 8 bases. TRBV23-1 is identified as an open reading frame with a role that is uncertain. Losses at the gene ends were 4 bases for V and 6 bases for J; bases not matched to a gene: 8. The CDR3 extends over 14 amino acids. The CDR3 here is CASSPRDRTSEQYF. Here the CDR3 DNA reads TGCGCCAGCAGTCCCCGGGACAGGACCTCCGAGCAGTACTTC.

The V gene is TRBV25-1, the J gene TRBJ2-3, with 8 bases that match TRBD1. The CDR3 consists of 17 residues. CDR1 MGHDK and CDR2 SYGVNS come from the germline V gene. Losses at the gene ends were 4 bases for V and 3 bases for J; bases not matched to a gene: 12. The CDR3 is CASSAGPRQGTTDTQYF. DNA of the CDR3: TGTGCCAGCAGTGCAGGACCGAGACAGGGGACAACAGATACGCAGTATTTT.

The genes are TRBV5-4 and TRBJ1-2; D gene unclear. This CDR3 region has 14 residues. Trimming removed 0 bases at V and 4 bases at J, with 10 bases between. From germline, CDR1 is SGHNT and CDR2 YYREEE (reference sequence). The CDR3 bases are TGTGCCAGCAGCTTGGGGACGGGAACCTATGGCTACACCTTC. It translates to CASSLGTGTYGYTF.

As for this clone: It is unclear where the CDR3 begins or ends on the DNA, so no DNA is shown, and the CDR3 is as TCRdb lists it. J is TRBJ1-5 and V is TRBV12-2; TRBD1 is the table's D call, not checked against the DNA. TRBV12-2 counts as a pseudogene. The CDR3 has 16 amino acids, counting both end residues. CDR3 loop: CASRPVVGLGNQPQHF.

This chain connects TRBV7-9 to TRBJ1-4, with 7 bases lining up with TRBD1. Germline V gene data show CDR1 as SEHNR and CDR2 as FQNEAQ (reference sequence). V shed 5 bases and J 2 bases; nucleotides not matched to a gene: 5. There are 15 residues in the CDR3. CDR3 bases: TGTGCCAGCAGCAAGGGGGCCACTACTAATGAAAAACTGTTTTTT. As protein: CASSKGATTNEKLFF.

This clone has just one count. This chain joins TRBV5-4 and TRBJ1-4; D perhaps matches TRBD1 (5 bases). Germline CDR1 and CDR2: SGHNT and YYREEE (reference sequence). Trimming stripped 3 bases from V and 7 bases from J, with 19 bases between. CDR3 length: 16 amino acids. The CDR3 spells CASSSMGGEGSEKLFF. The CDR3, as DNA: TGTGCCAGCAGCTCAATGGGAGGGGAAGGGAGTGAAAAACTGTTTTTT.

This clone came up once. The rearrangement joins TRBV2 to TRBJ2-5; a possible D gene is TRBD1 (5 bases). V gave up 4 bases and J gave up 1 base, with 10 bases separating them. The CDR3 is 14 amino acids. Germline assignment: CDR1 SNHLY and CDR2 FYNNEI. The CDR3 region is CASSGQTFQETQYF. CDR3 bases: TGTGCCAGCAGTGGACAGACCTTCCAAGAGACCCAGTACTTC.

The chain couples TRBV28 to TRBJ1-1, with unresolved D. CDR1 and CDR2 (germline): MDHEN, SYDVKM. The CDR3 consists of 12 residues. Trimming shortened V by 3 bases and J by 3 bases, and 5 bases separated the two germline ends. CDR3 bases: TGTGCCAGCAGTTTGGCAGACACTGAAGCTTTCTTT. Amino acid sequence: CASSLADTEAFF.

CDR3 region: CASSPITSVGYTF. CDR3 nucleotides: TGTGCCAGCAGTCCTATCACTTCGGTTGGCTACACCTTC. The chain is built from TRBV6-5 and TRBJ1-2; D unresolved. With 5 bases removed from V and 7 bases from J, the gap between germline ends came to 14 bases. CDR3 length: 13 residues. Germline V gene lookup returns CDR1 MNHEY and CDR2 SVGAGI.

The V call is TRBV24-1, the J call TRBJ2-2; no clear D gene. This CDR3 region has 14 residues. Germline CDR1 and CDR2: KGHDR and SFDVKD. Between the trimmed V and J ends, which lost 1 base and 7 bases, there was a span of 9 bases. The DNA for the CDR3 is TGTGCCACCAGTGATTTTGGGCGTCACGGGGAGCTGTTTTTT. The encoded protein is CATSDFGRHGELFF.

This chain uses TRBV20-1 with TRBJ1-5; TRBD1 might be the D (6 bases). This CDR3 has 14 residues. Germline CDR1 DFQATT, CDR2 SNEGSKA (reference sequence). The V gene lost 3 bases and the J gene lost 2 bases, with 11 bases spanning the gap. The CDR3 DNA sequence: TGCAGTGCTAGTCCCCCAGGGGGCAATCAGCCCCAGCATTTT. It codes for CSASPPGGNQPQHF.

V is TRBV29-1 and J is TRBJ2-7; D not certain. V was pared by 4 bases and J by 7 bases, with 11 bases between. The germline gives CDR1 SQVTM, CDR2 ANQGSEA. The CDR3 length is 11 residues. As DNA, the CDR3 is TGCAGCGTTGCGTGGGCCTCGGAGCAGTACTTC. Its protein is CSVAWASEQYF.

This chain joins TRBV28 and TRBJ1-1, with D uncertain. The germline gives CDR1 MDHEN, CDR2 SYDVKM. The CDR3 contains 13 residues. Trimming cost V 3 bases and J 1 base, with 6 bases left between them. CDR3 residues: CASSFFRNTEAFF. The CDR3 coding sequence is TGTGCCAGCAGTTTTTTTAGGAACACTGAAGCTTTCTTT.

The rearrangement uses TRBV7-3 and TRBJ2-7; possible D gene TRBD2, 6 bases. CDR3 length equals 14 residues. The ends were cut back, 2 bases at V and 7 bases at J, with 15 bases in the middle. The germline CDR1 and CDR2 sequences are SGHTA and FQGTGA. CDR3 region: CASSLGPARGEQYF. As DNA, the CDR3 is TGTGCCAGCAGCTTAGGGCCTGCACGGGGGGAGCAGTACTTC.